Listed here are 20 T cell receptor beta chains from one sample, sequenced in a study of blood T cell repertoires in COVID-19. Clones were read by immunoSEQ multiplex PCR, and TCRdb kept only the in-frame ones, dropping some. The data show some 190,000 clones, with more than 75% seen just once and about 4.5% held by the top ten. Sequencing was performed on peripheral blood. These receptors originate from a human donor in a cohort sampled during active COVID-19.

The chain recombines TRBV19 with TRBJ2-7, with a weak D call TRBD2 (6 bases). Looked up from germline, CDR1 is LNHDA and CDR2 is SQIVND (reference sequence). The V end lost 4 bases, the J end lost 1 base, and 11 bases lay between the germline ends. The CDR3 is 14 amino acids. The CDR3 loop reads CASSRLGGSYEQYF. In DNA, the CDR3 is TGTGCCAGTAGTAGACTCGGGGGTTCCTACGAGCAGTACTTC.

V and J are TRBV20-1 and TRBJ1-1; no definite D call. There are 11 residues in the CDR3. CDR1 and CDR2 (germline): DFQATT, SNEGSKA (reference sequence). V dropped 5 bases and J dropped 8 bases, with 12 bases sitting between them. In DNA form, the CDR3 reads TGCAGTGCTCCCGAGGGCCGCGAAGCTTTCTTT. It translates to CSAPEGREAFF.

The chain links TRBV7-8 to TRBJ1-6, with TRBD1 as a possible D gene (5 bases). Trimming shortened V by 6 bases and J by 9 bases, and 9 bases separated the two germline ends. Germline assignment: CDR1 SGHVS and CDR2 FQNEAQ. This CDR3 has 12 amino acids. CDR3 in amino acids: CASRQDGSPLHF. In DNA form, the CDR3 reads TGTGCCAGCAGACAGGACGGTTCACCCCTCCACTTT.

The chain couples TRBV27 to TRBJ2-7, with a tentative D call TRBD2 (6 bases). Trimming cost V 9 bases and J 2 bases, with 14 bases left between them. The CDR3 length is 13 residues. The V gene's germline CDR1 is MNHEY and CDR2 SMNVEV (reference sequence). The CDR3 sequence: CASRGTLTYEQYF. In nucleotides, the CDR3 is TGTGCCAGTCGGGGGACGTTGACCTACGAGCAGTACTTC.

V gene TRBV5-6 combines with J gene TRBJ1-1, with D tentatively TRBD1 (5 bases). Trimming pared 3 bases from V and 6 bases from J, leaving 12 bases between. Germline CDR1 reads SGHDT; CDR2 reads YYEEEE. The CDR3 has 13 residues. Written as DNA, the CDR3 is TGTGCCAGCAGCTCCTACCACAGGTCTGAAGCTTTCTTT. Its protein is CASSSYHRSEAFF.

The rearrangement links TRBV5-4 to TRBJ1-1; TRBD1 matches 8 bases. V was pared by 4 bases and J by 1 base, with 3 bases of the junction left unmatched. The CDR3 sequence is 14 residues long. Germline V CDR1 and CDR2: SGHNT, YYREEE (reference sequence). The CDR3 sequence is CASSAGTGNTEAFF. The CDR3 bases are TGTGCCAGCAGCGCGGGGACAGGGAACACTGAAGCTTTCTTT.

The chain employs TRBV6-5 and TRBJ2-2; D unresolved. The V end was cut by 0 bases, the J end by 5 bases, with 10 bases between. The CDR3 sequence is 15 residues long. The germline V gene encodes CDR1 MNHEY and CDR2 SVGAGI. The CDR3 sequence is CASSYSGRPTGELFF. The CDR3 DNA follows: TGTGCCAGCAGTTACTCGGGCAGACCGACCGGGGAGCTGTTTTTT.

This chain connects TRBV10-2 to TRBJ2-1, with TRBD1 matching over 8 bases. The V and J ends lost 6 bases and 8 bases, in that order; junction bases with no gene match: 6. Germline assignment: CDR1 WSHSY and CDR2 SAAADI. CDR3 length: 13 amino acids. Here the CDR3 DNA reads TGCGCCAGCAGCCGACAGGGGTATGATGAGCAGTTCTTC. Its translation is CASSRQGYDEQFF.

The gene calls are TRBV5-5 and TRBJ1-5; tentatively, D is TRBD1 (5 bases). V dropped 2 bases and J dropped 6 bases, with 12 bases sitting between them. The V gene's germline CDR1 is SGHKS and CDR2 YYEKEE (reference sequence). The CDR3 sequence is 14 residues long. CDR3 in amino acids: CASSFQGWGQPQHF. In nucleotides, the CDR3 is TGTGCCAGCAGCTTCCAGGGTTGGGGTCAGCCCCAGCATTTT.

The chain is built from TRBV3-1 (or the pseudogene TRBV3-2) and TRBJ2-5; TRBD1 matches at 8 bases. The V segment lost 0 bases and the J segment 2 bases; nucleotides outside the gene matches: 5. Germline V gives CDR1 LGHDT, CDR2 YNNKEL (reference sequence). This CDR3 region has 16 residues. This CDR3 reads CASSQEGRGRQETQYF. CDR3 nucleotide sequence: TGTGCCAGCAGCCAAGAAGGCAGGGGGCGGCAAGAGACCCAGTACTTC.

The chain is built from TRBV2 and TRBJ1-3; a possible D gene is TRBD1 (5 bases). This CDR3 spans 16 amino acids. V dropped 5 bases and J dropped 0 bases, with 14 bases sitting between them. CDR1 SNHLY and CDR2 FYNNEI come from the germline V gene. The CDR3 here is CASSIRDFSSGNTIYF. In DNA form, the CDR3 reads TGTGCCAGCAGTATCCGGGACTTTTCCTCTGGAAACACCATATATTTT.

V usage is TRBV4-2 and J usage is TRBJ2-1; D perhaps matches TRBD2 (5 bases). The germline CDR1 and CDR2 sequences are LGHNA and YNFKEQ. V was cut by 0 bases and J by 5 bases, with 17 bases left in between. This CDR3 has 17 residues. CDR3: CASSQDDRGSENNEQFF. The CDR3 DNA reads as TGTGCCAGCAGCCAAGATGACCGGGGTTCCGAAAACAATGAGCAGTTCTTC.

This sequence joins TRBV5-5 and TRBJ1-2; 9 bases agree with TRBD1. The CDR3 extends over 17 amino acids. The junction had 12 bases not matched to a gene; V was cut back by 2 bases and J by 4 bases. Germline values: CDR1 SGHKS, CDR2 YYEKEE (reference sequence). DNA for the CDR3: TGTGCCAGCAGCTTAATACCTTCCGGGACAGGGCGCTATGGCTACACCTTC. This translates into CASSLIPSGTGRYGYTF.

The V gene is TRBV6-5, the J gene TRBJ2-5; maybe TRBD1 (6 bases). Looked up from germline, CDR1 is MNHEY and CDR2 is SVGAGI. The germline V and J ends were trimmed by 8 bases and 1 base, with 17 bases remaining between them. The CDR3 has 15 amino acids. The CDR3 coding sequence is TGTGCCAGCTGTATAAATGACAGGCCCCAAGAGACCCAGTACTTC. Translation: CASCINDRPQETQYF.

The sample holds one count of this clone. The rearrangement joins TRBV30 to TRBJ1-2, with D possibly TRBD1 on 6 matching bases. V was cut by 6 bases and J by 4 bases, with 9 bases left in between. The germline gives CDR1 GTSNPN, CDR2 SVGIG (reference sequence). The CDR3 is made up of 11 amino acids. The CDR3 DNA sequence: TGTGCCTGTTCGACAGGCTATGGCTACACCTTC. Its translation is CACSTGYGYTF.

The rearrangement joins TRBV11-2 to TRBJ2-5, with a tentative D call TRBD1 (5 bases). V was clipped by 2 bases and J by 2 bases, with 12 bases between them. Looked up from germline, CDR1 is SGHAT and CDR2 is FQNNGV. CDR3 length equals 15 residues. In DNA, the CDR3 is TGTGCCAGCAGCTTAAATAGGGGAAAACAAGAGACCCAGTACTTC. Translated: CASSLNRGKQETQYF. Filled out from reference TRBV11-2 and TRBJ2-5, the complete variable domain reads EAGVAQSPRYKIIEKRQSVAFWCNPISGHATLYWYQQILGQGPKLLIQFQNNGVVDDSQLPKDRFSAERLKGVDSTLKIQPAKLEDSAVYLCASSLNRGKQETQYFGPGTRLLVL.

The rearrangement joins TRBV2 to TRBJ2-6; TRBD2 might be the D (5 bases). Germline CDR1 SNHLY, CDR2 FYNNEI. The V and J ends lost 3 bases and 4 bases respectively, with 19 bases between them. The CDR3 covers 18 residues. The DNA for the CDR3 is TGTGCCAGCAGTGACAGACAATACGGACTCTGGGGGGCCAACGTCCTGACTTTC. It is translated as CASSDRQYGLWGANVLTF.

The chain has TRBV5-1 and TRBJ2-1, with 11 nucleotides matching TRBD1. The CDR3 length is 18 residues. J was trimmed by 6 bases and V by 2 bases; bases with no gene match: 13. The germline V gene encodes CDR1 SGHRS and CDR2 YFSETQ. The CDR3 loop is CASSFKPTGTGGVNEQFF. The CDR3 bases are TGCGCCAGCAGCTTCAAACCCACCGGGACAGGGGGGGTCAATGAGCAGTTCTTC. Variable domain in full (rest from reference TRBV5-1 and TRBJ2-1): KAGVTQTPRYLIKTRGQQVTLSCSPISGHRSVSWYQQTPGQGLQFLFEYFSETQRNKGNFPGRFSGRQFSNSRSEMNVSTLELGDSALYLCASSFKPTGTGGVNEQFFGPGTRLTVL.

The chain couples TRBV9 to TRBJ2-7; 11 nucleotides line up with TRBD1. The CDR3 consists of 15 residues. CDR1 is SGDLS and CDR2 is YYNGEE in the germline V gene. The trim removed 4 bases at V and 2 bases at J, leaving 5 bases unmatched. CDR3 residues: CASSIGTGGPYEQYF. The CDR3 region has the DNA TGTGCCAGCAGCATAGGGACAGGGGGTCCCTACGAGCAGTACTTC.

This chain connects TRBV27 to TRBJ1-2; D is undetermined. This CDR3 has 14 residues. Germline CDR1 is MNHEY and CDR2 is SMNVEV (reference sequence). V lost 8 bases, J lost 4 bases, and 17 bases lay in between. CDR3 residues: CASRPLTLGYGYTF. In nucleotides, the CDR3 is TGTGCCAGCCGACCCCTGACTCTGGGCTATGGCTACACCTTC.